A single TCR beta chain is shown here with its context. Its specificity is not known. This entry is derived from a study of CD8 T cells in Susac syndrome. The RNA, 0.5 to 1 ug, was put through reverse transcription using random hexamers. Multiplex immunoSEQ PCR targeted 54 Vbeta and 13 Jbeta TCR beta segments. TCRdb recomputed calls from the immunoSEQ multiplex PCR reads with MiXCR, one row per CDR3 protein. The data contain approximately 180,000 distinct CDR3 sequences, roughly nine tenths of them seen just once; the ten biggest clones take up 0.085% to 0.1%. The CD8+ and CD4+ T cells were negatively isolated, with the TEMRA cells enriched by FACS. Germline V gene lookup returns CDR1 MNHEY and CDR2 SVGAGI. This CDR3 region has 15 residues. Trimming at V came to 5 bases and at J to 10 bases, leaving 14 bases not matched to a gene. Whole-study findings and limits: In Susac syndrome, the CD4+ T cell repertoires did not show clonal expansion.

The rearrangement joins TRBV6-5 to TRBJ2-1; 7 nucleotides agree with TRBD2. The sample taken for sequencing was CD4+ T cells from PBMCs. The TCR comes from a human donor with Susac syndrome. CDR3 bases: TGTGCCAGCAGTACACGGGGGGACGGCAATGTGGAGCAGTTCTTC. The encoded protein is CASSTRGDGNVEQFF.